This is a list of T cell receptor beta chains from one sample in a study of Ad26.COV2.S vaccination and SARS-CoV-2 variants. Produced via immunoSEQ multiplex PCR; TCRdb's table is partial and in-frame only. The sample has about 480,000 clones; 87% are singletons. Material: peripheral blood, obtained in a trial of Ad26.COV2.S vaccine versus placebo. The receptors were sampled from a person between 18 and 59 years old who received the Ad26.COV2.S COVID-19 vaccine or a placebo. The CDR3 runs from the conserved cysteine through the conserved F or W. D genes are given only for firm matches. Rows give clone size only sometimes, using once, few, many, or a class for an expanded clone.

J	D	length	size	V	CDR3	DNA
TRBJ2-1	.	12	.	TRBV19	CASSRPGLEQFF	TGTGCCAGTAGCCGTCCGGGACTGGAGCAGTTCTTC
TRBJ2-3	.	15	few	TRBV6-6	CASSLGASSTDTQYF	TGTGCCAGCAGTCTCGGGGCCTCTAGCACAGATACGCAGTATTTT
TRBJ1-1	.	15	few	TRBV7-2	CASSLAQGSPHEAFF	TGTGCCAGCAGCTTAGCGCAGGGTTCCCCCCATGAAGCTTTCTTT
TRBJ1-1	.	14	.	TRBV5-1	CASSLAGMNTEAFF	TGCGCCAGCAGCTTGGCAGGCATGAACACTGAAGCTTTCTTT
TRBJ2-2	.	16	few	TRBV7-9	CASSSLDRLNTGELFF	TGTGCCAGCAGCTCTCTCGACAGGCTGAACACCGGGGAGCTGTTTTTT
TRBJ1-4	.	14	.	TRBV6-6	CASNPLATNEKLFF	TGTGCCAGCAACCCCCTCGCTACTAATGAAAAACTGTTTTTT
TRBJ2-7	.	12	.	TRBV29-1	CSVEGEAWEQYF	TGCAGCGTTGAAGGGGAGGCGTGGGAGCAGTACTTC
TRBJ1-5	TRBD1	14	.	TRBV18	CASSPTGGNQPQHF	TGTGCCAGCTCTCCGACAGGGGGCAATCAGCCCCAGCATTTT
TRBJ2-1	.	15	.	TRBV4-1	CASSPGLIGYNEQFF	TGCGCCAGCAGCCCCGGACTAATTGGGTACAATGAGCAGTTCTTC
TRBJ1-1	TRBD1	14	.	TRBV6-5	CASSYSTGRTEAFF	TGTGCCAGCAGTTACTCGACAGGGAGGACTGAAGCTTTCTTT
TRBJ2-1	TRBD2	14	.	TRBV19	CASSTGTSGRGQFF	TGTGCCAGTAGTACCGGGACTAGCGGGAGGGGACAGTTCTTC
TRBJ1-1	.	11	.	TRBV20-1	CSARLGTEAFF	TGCAGTGCTAGGCTGGGCACTGAAGCTTTCTTT
TRBJ1-2	.	14	.	TRBV28	CASSFPGTNYGYTF	TGTGCCAGCAGTTTTCCGGGGACTAACTATGGCTACACCTTC
TRBJ2-4	.	16	.	TRBV19	CASSIRPRSAKNIQYF	TGTGCCAGTAGTATAAGGCCCCGCTCGGCCAAAAACATTCAGTACTTC
TRBJ2-1	.	12	few	TRBV6-4	CASSETGNEQFF	TGTGCCAGCAGCGAGACAGGCAATGAGCAGTTCTTC
TRBJ1-1	.	16	.	TRBV28	CASSLHGPGANTEAFF	TGTGCCAGCAGTTTACACGGCCCCGGGGCGAACACTGAAGCTTTCTTT
TRBJ2-7	.	12	.	TRBV12-3/TRBV12-4	CAIKDGPYEQYF	TGTGCCATCAAGGACGGTCCCTACGAGCAGTACTTC
TRBJ1-3	.	13	.	TRBV30	CAWGGTPGNTIYF	TGTGCCTGGGGAGGGACACCGGGAAACACCATATATTTT
TRBJ2-5	.	14	.	TRBV7-9	CASSLPDSSETQYF	TGTGCCAGCAGCCTCCCGGACAGTTCGGAGACCCAGTACTTC
TRBJ2-1	.	17	.	TRBV19	CASSMTFGGGADNEQFF	TGTGCCAGTAGTATGACGTTCGGAGGGGGTGCGGACAATGAGCAGTTCTTC
TRBJ1-2	.	13	.	TRBV6-5	CASSLDSLRGYTF	TGTGCCAGCAGCCTGGACAGCTTAAGAGGCTACACCTTC
TRBJ1-5	TRBD1	14	.	TRBV7-8	CASSPTGAGQPQHF	TGTGCCAGCAGCCCTACAGGGGCTGGTCAGCCCCAGCATTTT
TRBJ1-2	.	15	.	TRBV4-1	CASSQGQGINYGYTF	TGCGCCAGCAGCCAAGGGCAGGGGATTAACTATGGCTACACCTTC
TRBJ2-5	.	13	.	TRBV13	CASSSVTQETQYF	TGTGCCAGCAGCTCAGTAACCCAAGAGACCCAGTACTTC
TRBJ1-1	TRBD1	16	once	TRBV30	CAWNIITGTGVTEAFF	TGTGCCTGGAATATCATCACCGGGACAGGGGTTACTGAAGCTTTCTTT
TRBJ2-1	TRBD2	13	.	TRBV30	CAWSVRGDNEQFF	TGTGCCTGGAGTGTACGGGGGGACAATGAGCAGTTCTTC
TRBJ1-1	.	13	.	TRBV6-5	CASTPGWNTEAFF	TGTGCCAGCACCCCTGGCTGGAACACTGAAGCTTTCTTT
TRBJ1-2	TRBD1	12	.	TRBV29-1	CSVAGQGRGYTF	TGCAGCGTTGCAGGACAGGGAAGAGGCTACACCTTC
TRBJ2-7	.	12	once	TRBV27	CVAGTRGYEQYF	TGCGTCGCGGGGACCCGGGGCTACGAGCAGTACTTC
TRBJ2-7	.	13	once	TRBV2	CASTRGGTYEQYF	TGTGCCAGCACTAGGGGGGGCACCTACGAGCAGTACTTC
TRBJ1-4	.	16	.	TRBV5-1	CASSLTSASINEKLFF	TGCGCCAGCAGCTTGACGTCGGCCAGTATCAACGAAAAACTGTTTTTT
TRBJ2-7	.	11	.	TRBV15	CATEGEREQYF	TGTGCCACCGAGGGGGAACGCGAGCAGTACTTC
TRBJ1-1	.	15	.	TRBV27	CASSSSTVLGTEAFF	TGTGCCAGCAGTTCCTCGACGGTCCTAGGGACTGAAGCTTTCTTT
TRBJ2-3	TRBD1	16	.	TRBV4-1	CASSLRGQGPPVAQYF	TGCGCCAGCAGCCTTAGGGGGCAGGGCCCTCCCGTTGCGCAGTATTTT
TRBJ2-2	TRBD2	13	.	TRBV7-2	CASSLAGVVELFF	TGTGCCAGCAGCCTAGCGGGAGTAGTGGAGCTGTTTTTT
TRBJ1-1	.	16	.	TRBV11-2	CASSSGWGFMNTEAFF	TGTGCCAGCAGCAGCGGGTGGGGATTTATGAACACTGAAGCTTTCTTT
TRBJ1-4	.	17	.	TRBV19	CASSIVSPGAGGEKLFF	TGTGCCAGTAGTATAGTTAGTCCGGGGGCAGGAGGTGAAAAACTGTTTTTT
TRBJ2-7	TRBD2	17	.	TRBV24-1	CATSDPGTSGRYYEQYF	TGTGCCACCAGTGACCCCGGGACTAGCGGGAGATATTACGAGCAGTACTTC
TRBJ1-2	.	13	.	TRBV2	CASSQERDYGYTF	TGTGCCAGCAGCCAGGAGAGGGACTATGGCTACACCTTC
TRBJ1-4	.	13	.	TRBV18	CASSPRRNEKLFF	TGTGCCAGCTCACCACGGCGGAATGAAAAACTGTTTTTT
TRBJ2-5	.	12	.	TRBV12-5	CASGSIVGTQYF	TGTGCTAGTGGTTCAATTGTGGGGACCCAGTACTTC
TRBJ2-7	.	13	.	TRBV9	CASSVGPRSEQYF	TGTGCCAGCAGCGTAGGTCCCCGTTCCGAGCAGTACTTC
TRBJ2-3	.	16	once	TRBV7-2	CASSLEGVTSTDTQYF	TGTGCCAGCAGCTTAGAGGGCGTAACTAGCACAGATACGCAGTATTTT
TRBJ1-2	TRBD1	13	.	TRBV12-3/TRBV12-4	CASSLSGGGGYTF	TGTGCCAGCAGTTTATCAGGGGGCGGCGGCTACACCTTC
TRBJ2-2	.	13	.	TRBV28	CASSLGHRSDLFF	TGTGCCAGCAGTTTGGGGCACAGATCGGACTTGTTTTTT
TRBJ1-2	TRBD1	15	.	TRBV28	CASSFTGAGWDGYTF	TGTGCCAGCAGTTTCACAGGGGCAGGATGGGATGGCTACACCTTC
TRBJ2-7	TRBD2	16	.	TRBV4-2	CASSHNSGRPPYEQYF	TGTGCCAGCAGCCACAATAGCGGGAGGCCCCCCTACGAGCAGTACTTC
TRBJ2-2	.	14	.	TRBV30	CAWKRDSYTGELFF	TGTGCCTGGAAACGGGACTCATACACCGGGGAGCTGTTTTTT
TRBJ2-3	TRBD2	17	.	TRBV2	CASRTLLAGGTADTQYF	TGTGCCAGCAGGACTCTACTAGCGGGAGGGACGGCAGATACGCAGTATTTT
TRBJ1-5	TRBD1	14	.	TRBV7-9	CASSPDRVDQPQHF	TGTGCCAGCAGCCCAGACAGGGTCGATCAGCCCCAGCATTTT
TRBJ2-2	.	17	.	TRBV7-2	CASSLAGANMGAGELFF	TGTGCCAGCAGCTTAGCGGGAGCAAATATGGGGGCCGGGGAGCTGTTTTTT
TRBJ2-2	.	13	.	TRBV6-5	CASLAANTGELFF	TGTGCCAGCCTAGCTGCGAACACCGGGGAGCTGTTTTTT
TRBJ1-6	.	13	once	TRBV30	CAYRDLLGSPLHF	TGTGCCTACAGGGACCTTTTAGGTTCACCCCTCCACTTT
TRBJ2-7	.	16	few	TRBV7-9	CASSPGLDNGPSEQYF	TGTGCCAGCAGCCCAGGTTTGGACAACGGACCGAGCGAGCAGTACTTC
TRBJ2-5	TRBD2	16	.	TRBV27	CASSKLAGANQETQYF	TGTGCCAGCAGTAAATTAGCGGGAGCCAACCAAGAGACCCAGTACTTC